The 10 T cell receptor beta chains listed next were all sequenced from one sample in a study of blood T cell repertoires in COVID-19. Profiling relied on immunoSEQ multiplex PCR, and the TCRdb table lists in-frame clones only, not all of them. The repertoire holds approximately 440,000 clones, about 92% seen once, with about 0.63% in the top ten. The sequenced sample consisted of PBMCs or T cells enriched from blood (not recorded which). These receptors came from a man younger than 30 who had recovered from COVID-19.

The V call is TRBV20-1, the J call TRBJ2-5; D gene ambiguous. This CDR3 region has 11 residues. Germline CDR1 reads DFQATT; CDR2 reads SNEGSKA (reference sequence). V was shortened by 0 bases and J by 4 bases, with 3 bases between the two germline ends. The CDR3 nucleotides are TGCAGTGCTAGAGATCTAGAGACCCAGTACTTC. This encodes CSARDLETQYF.

The CDR3 loop reads CASSYRQGANVLTF. CDR3 coding DNA: TGTGCCAGCAGTTACCGACAAGGGGCCAACGTCCTGACTTTC. The V gene is TRBV6-2 or TRBV6-3, the J gene TRBJ2-6, with D unresolved. V lost 2 bases and J lost 4, with 6 bases in between. CDR3 length: 14 residues. Germline CDR1 and CDR2: MNHEY and SVGEGT.

The V gene is TRBV27, the J gene TRBJ2-7, with a weak D call TRBD2 (6 bases). Germline V gene sequence: CDR1 MNHEY, CDR2 SMNVEV (reference sequence). Trimming cost V 0 bases and J 5 bases, with 14 bases left between them. The CDR3 is 15 amino acids. The CDR3 sequence: CASSLSGGEWNEQYF. The CDR3, as DNA: TGTGCCAGCAGTTTATCCGGGGGTGAGTGGAACGAGCAGTACTTC.

CDR3 DNA: TGTGCCAGCAGTGGGGGTCAGGGGCGGGCACCCCTCCACTTT. It encodes CASSGGQGRAPLHF. The genes are TRBV2 and TRBJ1-6; D possibly corresponds to TRBD1 (6 bases). The germline V and J ends were trimmed by 4 bases and 11 bases, with 15 bases remaining between them. From germline, CDR1 is SNHLY and CDR2 FYNNEI. The CDR3 length is 14 residues.

V is TRBV3-1 (or the pseudogene TRBV3-2) and J is TRBJ2-7; a weak D match, TRBD2 (5 bases). The CDR3 is 15 amino acids. Germline-derived CDR1 and CDR2 are LGHDT and YNNKEL (reference sequence). Trimming took 4 bases from V and 0 from J, leaving 13 bases between them. As DNA, the CDR3 is TGTGCCAGCAGCCCCTTACCCGGGAACTCCTACGAGCAGTACTTC. This gives the protein CASSPLPGNSYEQYF.

The chain couples TRBV18 to TRBJ2-7, with a tentative D call TRBD1 (6 bases). CDR1 KGHSH and CDR2 LQKENI come from the germline V gene. The CDR3 loop spans 15 amino acids. V lost 6 bases and J lost 0, with 15 bases in between. In DNA, the CDR3 is TGTGCCAGCTCTCCCATGGGGGCCTCCTCCTACGAGCAGTACTTC. Its protein is CASSPMGASSYEQYF.

The rearrangement joins TRBV5-6 to TRBJ1-2, with a possible D match to TRBD1 (6 bases). The CDR3 has 13 residues. The V end was cut by 5 bases, the J end by 8 bases, with 16 bases between. Germline values: CDR1 SGHDT, CDR2 YYEEEE. CDR3 in DNA: TGTGCCAGCAGGGTTCAGGGGATGATAGGCTACACCTTC. This encodes CASRVQGMIGYTF. Complete variable domain (other parts from reference TRBV5-6 and TRBJ1-2): DAGVTQSPTHLIKTRGQQVTLRCSPKSGHDTVSWYQQALGQGPQFIFQYYEEEERQRGNFPDRFSGHQFPNYSSELNVNALLLGDSALYLCASRVQGMIGYTFGSGTRLTVV.

V and J are TRBV9 and TRBJ2-1, with D unclear. CDR1 and CDR2 from the germline V gene are SGDLS and YYNGEE. This CDR3 is 13 amino acids long. V was pared by 0 bases and J by 2 bases, with 3 bases between. CDR3 DNA: TGTGCCAGCAGCGTAGAGCCCTACAATGAGCAGTTCTTC. Translation: CASSVEPYNEQFF.

The V and J genes are TRBV21-1 and TRBJ1-5. TRBV21-1 is given as a pseudogene. CDR3 size: 10 residues. The CDR3 DNA reads TGTGCCAGCAGTCGGCAGCCCCAGCATTTT. Encoded protein: CASSRQPQHF.

The chain combines TRBV7-9 with TRBJ2-1, with D tentatively TRBD1 (5 bases). The CDR3 length is 13 residues. The V gene's germline CDR1 is SEHNR and CDR2 FQNEAQ (reference sequence). V dropped 2 bases and J dropped 8 bases, with 10 bases sitting between them. CDR3 sequence (DNA): TGTGCCAGCAGCTTACAGGGTTTCGATGAGCAGTTCTTC. Encoded protein: CASSLQGFDEQFF. Looking up the rest from reference TRBV7-9 and TRBJ2-1 gives the full variable domain: DTGVSQNPRHKITKRGQNVTFRCDPISEHNRLYWYRQTLGQGPEFLTYFQNEAQLEKSRLLSDRFSAERPKGSFSTLEIQRTEQGDSAMYLCASSLQGFDEQFFGPGTRLTVL.